This note documents a single TCR beta chain sequence. This record belongs to a study of lymphopenia after photon versus proton radiotherapy. The table came from immunoSEQ multiplex PCR; TCRdb's copy has only in-frame clones and leaves some out. The table includes tens of thousands of clones, around 85% detected once. CDR1 SGHAT and CDR2 FQNNGV come from the germline V gene. CDR3 length equals 15 residues. The germline V and J ends were trimmed by 5 bases and 2 bases, with 16 bases remaining between them. The TCR sequence derives from a man aged 55-75 years with pancreatic cancer. The genes are TRBV11-2 and TRBJ2-7; D remains unclear. The sample here was peripheral blood, taken from a patient treated with proton-based radiotherapy. DNA of the CDR3: TGTGCCAGCAGCAGCATTTTCAAGGTGGCCTACGAGCAGTACTTC. Amino acid sequence: CASSSIFKVAYEQYF. The complete variable domain, with remaining parts taken from reference TRBV11-2 and TRBJ2-7, reads EAGVAQSPRYKIIEKRQSVAFWCNPISGHATLYWYQQILGQGPKLLIQFQNNGVVDDSQLPKDRFSAERLKGVDSTLKIQPAKLEDSAVYLCASSSIFKVAYEQYFGPGTRLTVT.